These 14 T cell receptor beta chains were sequenced from one sample in a study of long-term antiretroviral therapy in people with HIV. This was the immunoSEQ v3.0 assay at survey level. The assay was immunoSEQ multiplex PCR, and TCRdb's table has in-frame clones only and misses some. The table lists 22,000 or so clones, around 87% of them singletons. This specimen was unsorted PBMCs, taken 2.6 years after starting antiretroviral therapy. The receptors derive from a woman aged 45-60 years with HIV.

The chain has TRBV10-3 and TRBJ2-7; 12 bases agree with TRBD2. The J segment lost 1 base and the V segment lost 5 bases, leaving 3 bases of the junction unmatched. The germline V gene has CDR1 ENHRY and CDR2 SYGVKD. The CDR3 sequence is 15 residues long. CDR3 bases: TGTGCCATCAGTACCGGGACTAGCGGGTCCTACGAGCAGTACTTC. This translates into CAISTGTSGSYEQYF.

The DNA for the CDR3 is TGTGCCAGTAGTCCCTCAGGTTACGAGCAGTACTTC. Its translation: CASSPSGYEQYF. This rearrangement joins TRBV19 to TRBJ2-7; D uncertain. Trimming cost V 5 bases and J 4 bases, with 9 bases left between them. CDR1 is LNHDA, CDR2 SQIVND, per germline (reference sequence). This CDR3 contains 12 residues.

In this sample, this clone turned up a few times. The V and J genes are TRBV9 and TRBJ2-1; either TRBD1 or TRBD2 may supply D (6 bases each). The CDR3 loop spans 14 amino acids. Germline-derived CDR1 and CDR2 are SGDLS and YYNGEE. Between the trimmed V and J ends, which lost 0 bases and 8 bases, there was a span of 12 bases. The DNA for the CDR3 is TGTGCCAGCAGCGTAGGCGTGGGGGGCCATGAGCAGTTCTTC. This gives the protein CASSVGVGGHEQFF. Full variable domain (rest looked up from reference TRBV9 and TRBJ2-1): DSGVTQTPKHLITATGQRVTLRCSPRSGDLSVYWYQQSLDQGLQFLIQYYNGEERAKGNILERFSAQQFPDLHSELNLSSLELGDSALYFCASSVGVGGHEQFFGPGTRLTVL.

The gene calls are TRBV10-1 and TRBJ1-5; D unclear. Germline assignment: CDR1 WNHNN and CDR2 SYGVQD (reference sequence). The V end lost 4 bases, the J end lost 7 bases, and 8 bases lay between the germline ends. This CDR3 is 12 amino acids long. CDR3 nucleotides: TGCGCCAGCAGTGTTACCGGGCAGCCCCAGCATTTT. It yields the protein CASSVTGQPQHF.

This rearrangement joins TRBV7-9 to TRBJ2-2; TRBD2 agrees at 12 bases. Germline V gene data show CDR1 as SEHNR and CDR2 as FQNEAQ (reference sequence). The junction had 7 bases not matched to a gene; V was cut back by 5 bases and J by 6 bases. This CDR3 comprises 16 residues. This CDR3 reads CASSQGLAGWAGELFF. DNA for the CDR3: TGTGCCAGCAGCCAAGGACTAGCGGGATGGGCCGGGGAGCTGTTTTTT.

The V call is TRBV5-4, the J call TRBJ2-2; no reliable D call. Germline assignment: CDR1 SGHNT and CDR2 YYREEE (reference sequence). V gave up 0 bases and J gave up 1 base, with 4 bases separating them. CDR3 length: 14 residues. The CDR3 reads CASSLVGNTGELFF. DNA of the CDR3: TGTGCCAGCAGCTTGGTTGGGAACACCGGGGAGCTGTTTTTT.

The chain couples TRBV6-1 to TRBJ2-7, with D hard to call. From germline, CDR1 is MNHNS and CDR2 SASEGT. The CDR3 spans 11 residues. V lost 7 bases and J 7 bases, leaving 11 bases between the germline ends. This CDR3 is CASTAVGEQYF. Here the CDR3 DNA reads TGTGCCAGCACTGCCGTGGGGGAGCAGTACTTC.

The rearrangement joins TRBV7-2 to TRBJ2-7; D is uncertain. Per the germline V gene, CDR1 is SGHTA and CDR2 is FQGNSA. Deletions cut 4 bases from V and 2 bases from J, with 15 bases between. The CDR3 covers 15 residues. This CDR3 reads CASSSSHGSAYEQYF. Here the CDR3 DNA reads TGTGCCAGCAGCTCTAGTCACGGGTCAGCCTACGAGCAGTACTTC.

This clone was recorded only once. This chain connects TRBV7-9 to TRBJ1-1; TRBD1 is a possible D gene (6 bases). CDR1 is SEHNR and CDR2 is FQNEAQ in the germline V gene (reference sequence). The length of the CDR3 is 12 residues. With 11 bases removed from V and 5 bases from J, the gap between germline ends came to 15 bases. CDR3 amino acids: CAVGAGRTEAFF. The CDR3 nucleotides are TGTGCCGTGGGGGCAGGGAGGACTGAAGCTTTCTTT.

The V call is TRBV28, the J call TRBJ2-7; TRBD2 matches at 10 bases. Germline trimming cut 4 bases from V and 5 bases from J; bases unmatched to any gene: 5. Germline assignment: CDR1 MDHEN and CDR2 SYDVKM. The CDR3 is 14 residues long. The CDR3 DNA is TGTGCCAGCAGTTCTAGCGGGAGAATCAACGAGCAGTACTTC. Translating gives CASSSSGRINEQYF.

The chain recombines TRBV18 with TRBJ2-5; 7 positions agree with TRBD1. V trimming: 3 bases; J trimming: 5 bases; junction bases outside the gene matches: 9. This CDR3 has 15 residues. Germline assignment: CDR1 KGHSH and CDR2 LQKENI. In DNA, the CDR3 is TGTGCCAGCTCACCGATGACAGGGTTGGGGGAGACCCAGTACTTC. This translates into CASSPMTGLGETQYF. Combining the CDR3 with reference TRBV18 and TRBJ2-5 gives the whole variable domain NAGVMQNPRHLVRRRGQEARLRCSPMKGHSHVYWYRQLPEEGLKFMVYLQKENIIDESGMPKERFSAEFPKEGPSILRIQQVVRGDSAAYFCASSPMTGLGETQYFGPGTRLLVL.

The J gene is TRBJ1-4, the V gene TRBV29-1; D call uncertain. Germline V gives CDR1 SQVTM, CDR2 ANQGSEA. The germline V and J ends were trimmed by 2 bases and 9 bases, with 7 bases remaining between them. This CDR3 is built from 11 residues. CDR3 nucleotides: TGCAGCGTTGAATTAACGCAAAAACTGTTTTTT. As protein: CSVELTQKLFF.

J is TRBJ2-5 and V is TRBV6-5; 14 nucleotides align to TRBD2. The V segment lost 5 bases and the J segment 5 bases; nucleotides outside the gene matches: 4. CDR1 is MNHEY, CDR2 SVGAGI, per germline. The CDR3 consists of 15 residues. The CDR3 DNA follows: TGTGCCAGCAGTGGCCGGACTAGCGGGAGGGAGACCCAGTACTTC. Translation: CASSGRTSGRETQYF.

The chain combines TRBV5-1 with TRBJ2-7; 13 positions agree with TRBD2. The CDR3 spans 17 residues. Germline lookup yields CDR1 SGHRS and CDR2 YFSETQ. The J segment lost 2 bases and the V segment lost 0 bases, leaving 5 bases of the junction unmatched. This CDR3 is CASSLGGTSGTTYEQYF. DNA of the CDR3: TGCGCCAGCAGCTTGGGGGGGACTAGCGGGACCACCTACGAGCAGTACTTC.